The 8 T cell receptor beta chains below come from one sample, sequenced in a study of blood T cell repertoires in COVID-19. The assay was immunoSEQ multiplex PCR, and TCRdb's table has in-frame clones only and misses some. The sample has some 12,000 clones, roughly 73% seen once. The sample consisted of peripheral blood. The receptors come from a human donor in a cohort sampled during active COVID-19.

V usage is TRBV5-1 and J usage is TRBJ2-7, with 7 bases fitting TRBD2. This CDR3 is built from 17 residues. Trimming took 0 bases from V and 2 from J; bases not matched to a gene: 11. Germline CDR1 and CDR2: SGHRS and YFSETQ. The CDR3 spells CASSLAAPGLGTYEQYF. The CDR3 DNA is TGCGCCAGCAGCTTGGCCGCCCCCGGACTAGGGACCTACGAGCAGTACTTC.

This chain joins TRBV7-3 and TRBJ2-1; TRBD2 aligns across 7 bases. CDR3 length equals 15 residues. V lost 4 bases and J lost 1; bases outside the gene matches: 4. Germline V gene data show CDR1 as SGHTA and CDR2 as FQGTGA. The CDR3, as DNA: TGTGCCAGCAGCTCGAGCGGGGTTTCCTACAATGAGCAGTTCTTC. Encoded protein: CASSSSGVSYNEQFF.

This clone appeared a few times. Its ends do not fully match the called genes, so a read error is possible. V and J are TRBV7-6 and TRBJ1-6, with D possibly matching TRBD1 (5 bases). The CDR3 runs to 15 residues. CDR1 and CDR2 (germline): SGHVS, FNYEAQ. Here the CDR3 DNA reads TGTGCCAGCACCTTAGGGGCCGGCTATAATTCACCCCTCCACTTT. It translates to CASTLGAGYNSPLHF.

The chain employs TRBV6-5 and TRBJ2-5; D may be TRBD1 (7 bases). The CDR3 runs 14 residues. CDR1 and CDR2 from the germline V gene are MNHEY and SVGAGI. V was clipped by 4 bases and J by 2 bases, with 11 bases between them. CDR3 loop: CASSLGGQQETQYF. The CDR3 region has the DNA TGTGCCAGCAGTTTGGGGGGACAGCAAGAGACCCAGTACTTC.

The chain couples TRBV30 to TRBJ2-3; 10 nucleotides agree with TRBD2. The CDR3 runs 15 residues. Per germline, CDR1 GTSNPN and CDR2 SVGIG (reference sequence). With 5 bases clipped from V and 7 bases from J, the junction kept 12 bases outside the gene matches. The CDR3 spells CAWGVPGLAQNTQYF. CDR3 nucleotide sequence: TGTGCCTGGGGAGTACCGGGACTAGCGCAAAATACGCAGTATTTT.

The chain is built from TRBV6-5 and TRBJ2-7, with D possibly matching TRBD1 (8 bases). CDR3 length: 16 residues. V was pared by 0 bases and J by 6 bases, with 18 bases between. Germline lookup yields CDR1 MNHEY and CDR2 SVGAGI. The CDR3 loop reads CASSYSNRGGGGEQYF. The CDR3 nucleotides are TGTGCCAGCAGTTACTCGAACAGGGGGGGCGGCGGCGAGCAGTACTTC.

This clone came up once. This chain links TRBV28 with TRBJ2-7; 7 bases fit TRBD1. V shed 7 bases and J 4 bases; nucleotides not matched to a gene: 10. From germline, CDR1 is MDHEN and CDR2 SYDVKM. The CDR3 extends over 14 amino acids. The CDR3 is CASISQGMAYEQYF. In nucleotides, the CDR3 is TGTGCCAGCATCTCACAGGGGATGGCATACGAGCAGTACTTC.

This chain links TRBV9 with TRBJ2-5; the match to TRBD2 covers 9 bases. The germline V gene has CDR1 SGDLS and CDR2 YYNGEE. The CDR3 is 15 residues long. V shed 0 bases, J shed 4 bases, and the junction held 4 bases outside the gene matches. The CDR3, as DNA: TGTGCCAGCAGCGTAGAGCCGGGACTAGCAGAGACCCAGTACTTC. Amino acid sequence: CASSVEPGLAETQYF.